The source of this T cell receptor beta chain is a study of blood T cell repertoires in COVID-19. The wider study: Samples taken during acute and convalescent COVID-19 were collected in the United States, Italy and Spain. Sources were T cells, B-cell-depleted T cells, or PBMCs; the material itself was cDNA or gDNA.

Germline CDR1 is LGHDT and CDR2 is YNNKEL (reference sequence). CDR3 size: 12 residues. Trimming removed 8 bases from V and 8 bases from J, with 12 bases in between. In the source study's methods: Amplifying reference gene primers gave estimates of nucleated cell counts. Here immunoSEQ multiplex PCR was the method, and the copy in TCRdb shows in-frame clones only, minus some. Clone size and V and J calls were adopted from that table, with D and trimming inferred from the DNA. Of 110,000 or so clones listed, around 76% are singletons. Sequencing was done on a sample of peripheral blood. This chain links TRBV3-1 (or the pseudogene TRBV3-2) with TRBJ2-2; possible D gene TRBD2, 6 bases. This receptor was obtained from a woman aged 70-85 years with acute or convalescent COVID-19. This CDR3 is CASAERAGELFF. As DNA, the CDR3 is TGTGCCAGCGCCGAGCGGGCAGGGGAGCTGTTTTTT.